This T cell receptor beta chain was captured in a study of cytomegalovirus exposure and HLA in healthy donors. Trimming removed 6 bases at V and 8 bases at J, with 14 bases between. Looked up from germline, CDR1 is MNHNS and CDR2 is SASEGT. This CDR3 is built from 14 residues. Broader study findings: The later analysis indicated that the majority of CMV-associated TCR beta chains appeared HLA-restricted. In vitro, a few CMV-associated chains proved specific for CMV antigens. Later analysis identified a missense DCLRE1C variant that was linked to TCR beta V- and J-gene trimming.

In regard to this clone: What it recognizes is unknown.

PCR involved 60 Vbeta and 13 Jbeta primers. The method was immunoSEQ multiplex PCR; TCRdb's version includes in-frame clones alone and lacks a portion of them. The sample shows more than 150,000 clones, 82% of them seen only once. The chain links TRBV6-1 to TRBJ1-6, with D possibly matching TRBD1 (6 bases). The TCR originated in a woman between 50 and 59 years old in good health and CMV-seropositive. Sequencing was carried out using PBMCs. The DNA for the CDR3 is TGTGCCAGCAGGGCTAGGGGGTGGGATTCACCCCTCCACTTT. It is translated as CASRARGWDSPLHF.